A selection of T cell receptor beta chains follows, all from one sample in a study of cytomegalovirus exposure and HLA in healthy donors. Clones were read by immunoSEQ multiplex PCR, and TCRdb kept only the in-frame ones, dropping some. The ten top clones account for about 1.5%, within a sample of around 140,000 clones. Material for sequencing was PBMCs. The receptors here all came from a woman in her thirties or forties in good health and CMV-seropositive. Both conserved end residues are part of each CDR3. A D gene is named only where the DNA matches it firmly.

NA	TRBV7-8	TRBJ2-7	TGTGCCAGCAGCTTGCTCAGGGGCTCGGGCGACGAGCAGTACTTC	CASSLLRGSGDEQYF
TRBD1	TRBV29-1	TRBJ2-1	TGCAGCGTTGGCCCGCACCCGGGACAGGGAAGCGCGAACAATGAGCAGTTCTTC	CSVGPHPGQGSANNEQFF
NA	TRBV6-6	TRBJ2-7	TGTGCCAGCAGTTACACCGTCGAGCAGTACTTC	CASSYTVEQYF
TRBD1	TRBV6-4	TRBJ2-7	TGTGCCAGCCCCGCTCCGGACAGGCTCTCCTACGAGCAGTACTTC	CASPAPDRLSYEQYF
TRBD1	TRBV18	TRBJ1-1	TGTGCCAGCTCACCACCCACAGGGGGCGACACTGAAGCTTTCTTT	CASSPPTGGDTEAFF
NA	TRBV28	TRBJ1-1	TGTGCCAGCAGTTTGGGTAGGGAGGTTGCTGAAGCTTTCTTT	CASSLGREVAEAFF
TRBD1	TRBV30	TRBJ1-1	TGTGCCTGGAGTAGGGGACAGGCTGAAGCTTTCTTT	CAWSRGQAEAFF
TRBD2	TRBV5-1	TRBJ2-1	TGCGCCAGCAGCCCCCGGACTAGCGGGAGAAACGGTGAGCAGTTCTTC	CASSPRTSGRNGEQFF
NA	TRBV7-6	TRBJ2-1	TGTGCCAGCAGCTTAGCCATTAGTGGTAATGAGCAGTTCTTC	CASSLAISGNEQFF
NA	TRBV6-5	TRBJ1-2	TGTGCCAGCGCCCCCGGGGGGCTTAACTATGGCTACACCTTC	CASAPGGLNYGYTF
TRBD1	TRBV13	TRBJ2-7	TGCGCCAGCAGCCAAGCGGGACAGGGGGTCTTGGAGCAGTACTTC	CASSQAGQGVLEQYF
NA	TRBV11-2	TRBJ2-7	TGTGCCAGCAGCCCCCGTGGAGCCGAGCAGTACTTC	CASSPRGAEQYF
NA	TRBV30	TRBJ2-5	TGTGCCTGGAGTGTAGAACTAAAAGAGACCCAGTACTTC	CAWSVELKETQYF
TRBD2	TRBV10-3	TRBJ2-7	TGTGCCATCAGTGAGGGTAGCGGGAACCCCTACGAGCAGTACTTC	CAISEGSGNPYEQYF
NA	TRBV6-4	TRBJ2-2	TGTGCCAGCAGGCAGGGGCCCGGGGAGCTGTTTTTT	CASRQGPGELFF
TRBD2	TRBV29-1	TRBJ2-7	TGCAGCGTCCGACTAGCGGGAGGCTACGAGCAGTACTTC	CSVRLAGGYEQYF
TRBD1	TRBV2	TRBJ1-5	TGTGCCAGCAGGTCGGACAGGGCGGATCAGCCCCAGCATTTT	CASRSDRADQPQHF
TRBD2	TRBV10-3	TRBJ2-1	TGTGCCATCAATTATAGCGGGAGGGAAGCTGAGCAGTTCTTC	CAINYSGREAEQFF
NA	TRBV5-1	TRBJ2-7	TGCGCCAGCAGCAACTGGGGGACATATTACGAGCAGTACTTC	CASSNWGTYYEQYF
NA	TRBV11-2	TRBJ1-4	TGTGCCAGCAGCTGGGACATAAATGAAAAACTGTTTTTT	CASSWDINEKLFF
NA	TRBV2	TRBJ1-4	TGTGCCAGCAGGCACACAGGATATGAGGAAAAACTGTTTTTT	CASRHTGYEEKLFF
TRBD2	TRBV30	TRBJ2-3	TGTGCCTGGAGTCCCGGGGGGGTCACAGATACGCAGTATTTT	CAWSPGGVTDTQYF
NA	TRBV6-1	TRBJ1-6	TGTGCCAGCAGTGAAGAAGAGGCAGGCGGGTCACCCCTCCACTTT	CASSEEEAGGSPLHF
TRBD2	TRBV30	TRBJ2-1	TGTGCCTGGAAGGTAGCGGGTTACAATGAGCAGTTCTTC	CAWKVAGYNEQFF